Listed below are T cell receptor beta chains from one sample, sequenced in a study of vaccination and CD4 T cells after COVID-19. Their antigens are not known. TCRdb passed the PCR reads through MiXCR, listing each CDR3 protein once. This table has about 20,000 distinct CDR3 sequences, roughly 50% appearing once. Sequenced: CD4+ T cells from blood, cultured in vitro. These TCRs come from a human donor who had recovered from COVID-19. The CDR3 runs from the conserved cysteine through the conserved F or W. A D gene is named only where the DNA matches it firmly. Expanded clones get a size class; other rows say once, few or many, or leave the size out.

J	D	V	size	DNA	CDR3
TRBJ2-2	TRBD2	TRBV20-1	.	TGCAGTGCTCCACGAACTAGCGGGCGGAACACCGGGGAGCTGTTTTTT	CSAPRTSGRNTGELFF
TRBJ1-1	TRBD1	TRBV30	.	TGTGCCTCTACATACCTCATGGGACAGGGGAGAGGGATGAACACTGAAGCTTTCTTT	CASTYLMGQGRGMNTEAFF
TRBJ1-5	.	TRBV10-3	few	TGTGCCATCCGGCAGGGGCGGGATGGCAATCAGCCCCAGCATTTT	CAIRQGRDGNQPQHF
TRBJ2-7	.	TRBV6-1	.	TGTGCCAGCAGAAGGGGCCCTACCGGGGCGTACGAGCAGTACTTC	CASRRGPTGAYEQYF
TRBJ1-2	.	TRBV6-1	.	TGTGCCAGCAGAGCCCTGGGAGGCACCTATGGCTACACCTTC	CASRALGGTYGYTF
TRBJ2-3	.	TRBV19	.	TGTGCCAGTAGTATGGGGGGGGCCTACACAGATACGCAGTATTTT	CASSMGGAYTDTQYF
TRBJ2-1	.	TRBV7-8	.	TGTGCCAGCAGCCCCCTCACTGCCGCTGAGAACAATGAGCAGTTCTTC	CASSPLTAAENNEQFF
TRBJ1-1	TRBD1	TRBV27	.	TGTGCCAGCAGTGCCCGACAGGGAACTGAAGCTTTCTTT	CASSARQGTEAFF
TRBJ2-1	.	TRBV7-9	few	TGTGCCAGCAGCTCGATGGGCCTCAGTCATGAGCAGTTCTTC	CASSSMGLSHEQFF
TRBJ2-2	.	TRBV11-2	.	TGTGCCAGCAGCTCCGGGACAAAAAACACCGGGGAGCTGTTTTTT	CASSSGTKNTGELFF
TRBJ1-3	.	TRBV7-9	few	TGTGCCAGCCGGGGTAGCTCTGGAAACACCATATATTTT	CASRGSSGNTIYF
TRBJ2-1	.	TRBV7-2	.	TGTGCCAGCAGCTTACTAATCGGCCAGGGGAGGAACAATGAGCAGTTCTTC	CASSLLIGQGRNNEQFF
TRBJ1-2	TRBD1	TRBV6-2/TRBV6-3	.	TGTGCCAGCAGTCCAATCAACAGGGGTGGCTACACCTTC	CASSPINRGGYTF
TRBJ1-3	.	TRBV6-5	.	TGTGCCAGCAGTTACTCGGGGGGGTCAACTGGAAACACCATATATTTT	CASSYSGGSTGNTIYF
TRBJ1-2	TRBD1	TRBV10-3	.	TGTGCCATCATCGGGGACAGGGGGGATGGCTACACCTTC	CAIIGDRGDGYTF
TRBJ2-7	TRBD2	TRBV20-1	.	TGCAGTGCACGGCTAGCGGGAGGAATCCACGAGCAGTACTTC	CSARLAGGIHEQYF
TRBJ2-2	.	TRBV25-1	.	TGTGCCAGTACAGGGCCGAACACCGGGGAGCTGTTTTTT	CASTGPNTGELFF
TRBJ1-4	.	TRBV20-1	.	TGCAGTGCTCCTGGCCGGCCTGCAACTAATGAAAAACTGTTTTTT	CSAPGRPATNEKLFF
TRBJ1-4	.	TRBV20-1	.	TGCAGTGCTAAGACAGATAATGAAAAACTGTTTTTT	CSAKTDNEKLFF
TRBJ2-5	.	TRBV11-3	few	TGTGCCAGCACCGGCCTACAAGAGACCCAGTACTTC	CASTGLQETQYF
TRBJ2-4	.	TRBV27	few	TGTGCCAGCAGTTCGGACACGTTAGCCAAAAACATTCAGTACTTC	CASSSDTLAKNIQYF
TRBJ1-1	.	TRBV7-9	.	TGTGCCAGCAGCCTCGACCCCGGGACCCAGGGTGGGAAGGCTGAAGCTTTCTTT	CASSLDPGTQGGKAEAFF
TRBJ1-2	TRBD1	TRBV28	.	TGTGCCAGCAGGACGACAGGGGTCTATGGCTACACCTTC	CASRTTGVYGYTF
TRBJ1-1	.	TRBV20-1	.	TGCAGTGCTATAGTGGGGAACACTGAAGCTTTCTTT	CSAIVGNTEAFF
TRBJ2-1	TRBD1	TRBV20-1	.	TGCAGTGCCAGGGGGTATGGACTGAGCTCCTACAATGAGCAGTTCTTC	CSARGYGLSSYNEQFF
TRBJ2-5	.	TRBV19	.	TGTGCCAGTTCCCCCGGTTTCATTATGGAGACCCAGTACTTC	CASSPGFIMETQYF
TRBJ1-4	.	TRBV20-1	few	TGCAGTGCTAGAGAGTACGGGACCCCGAATGAAAAACTGTTTTTT	CSAREYGTPNEKLFF
TRBJ2-3	.	TRBV7-3	.	TGTGCCAGCAGCCCCAGGGTTTTAGATACGCAGTATTTT	CASSPRVLDTQYF
TRBJ2-7	TRBD2	TRBV20-1	few	TGCAGTGCTACCAGGGGCGAGCGGGGGGACTACGAGCAGTACTTC	CSATRGERGDYEQYF
TRBJ1-2	.	TRBV27	few	TGTGCCAGCAGAAGTCCTAACTATGGCTACACCTTC	CASRSPNYGYTF
TRBJ1-5	.	TRBV28	.	TGTGCCAGCAGCTCCGTCGAGGAATCGAGGCAGCCCCAGCATTTT	CASSSVEESRQPQHF
TRBJ2-5	.	TRBV6-5	.	TGTGCCAGCAGTTCGAGTATGGCGGAGACCCAGTACTTC	CASSSSMAETQYF
TRBJ2-2	TRBD2	TRBV20-1	.	TGCAGTGCCGCGCGACTAGCGGGGGGCACCGGGGAGCTGTTTTTT	CSAARLAGGTGELFF
TRBJ2-3	TRBD2	TRBV5-1	.	TGCGCCAGCAGCTTGGGGCTAGCGGGACCCCTAGGCACAGATACGCAGTATTTT	CASSLGLAGPLGTDTQYF
TRBJ2-1	TRBD2	TRBV7-3	.	TGTGCCAGCAGCCAAAGCGGGGGTACTTCCTACAATGAGCAGTTCTTC	CASSQSGGTSYNEQFF
TRBJ1-2	.	TRBV5-1	.	TGCGCCAGCACATACTTCGGGGGGGTCGGTGGCTACACCTTC	CASTYFGGVGGYTF
TRBJ1-3	TRBD1	TRBV11-2	once	TGTGCCAGCAGCTTCCGGGACAGGGTTTCTGGAAACACCATATATTTT	CASSFRDRVSGNTIYF
TRBJ2-7	.	TRBV20-1	.	TGCAGTGCTAGAGCCCGGGAGCCATGGCAAGAGCAGTACTTC	CSARAREPWQEQYF
TRBJ1-5	.	TRBV19	few	TGTGCCACCTCAGGAGGGGGGAGGGATCAGCCCCAGCATTTT	CATSGGGRDQPQHF
TRBJ1-1	.	TRBV6-1	.	TGTGCCAGCAGCCCCTTCGGGGTGGGTACTGAAGCTTTCTTT	CASSPFGVGTEAFF
TRBJ1-2	TRBD1	TRBV7-9	.	TGTGCCAGCAGCCTCTCCCCGTCAGGGGGCTCGGTGCGTGGCTACACCTTC	CASSLSPSGGSVRGYTF
TRBJ2-1	TRBD2	TRBV28	.	TGTGCCAGCAGAACCGGGACTAGCGGGATCAATGAGCAGTTCTTC	CASRTGTSGINEQFF
TRBJ1-2	.	TRBV15	.	TGTGCCACCAGCAGAGATGGGGACTCGGACTATGGCTACACCTTC	CATSRDGDSDYGYTF
TRBJ1-6	.	TRBV27	few	TGTGCCAGCAGTTTTGAGGTCGCCTATAATTCACCCCTCCACTTT	CASSFEVAYNSPLHF
TRBJ1-2	.	TRBV6-5	.	TGTGCCAGCAGTTACTCAGGGAATCCCTATGGCTACACCTTC	CASSYSGNPYGYTF
TRBJ2-2	.	TRBV12-3/TRBV12-4	.	TGTGCCAGCAGTTTTCAGGGGACCGACACCGGGGAGCTGTTTTTT	CASSFQGTDTGELFF
TRBJ1-1	.	TRBV30	few	TGTGCCTGGAGTGTTCCCGGGACCGCCAAAGCTTTCTTT	CAWSVPGTAKAFF
TRBJ1-5	.	TRBV21-1	.	TGTGCCAGCAGCACCACCCAACAGGGTATTGGCAATCAGCCCCAGCATTTT	CASSTTQQGIGNQPQHF